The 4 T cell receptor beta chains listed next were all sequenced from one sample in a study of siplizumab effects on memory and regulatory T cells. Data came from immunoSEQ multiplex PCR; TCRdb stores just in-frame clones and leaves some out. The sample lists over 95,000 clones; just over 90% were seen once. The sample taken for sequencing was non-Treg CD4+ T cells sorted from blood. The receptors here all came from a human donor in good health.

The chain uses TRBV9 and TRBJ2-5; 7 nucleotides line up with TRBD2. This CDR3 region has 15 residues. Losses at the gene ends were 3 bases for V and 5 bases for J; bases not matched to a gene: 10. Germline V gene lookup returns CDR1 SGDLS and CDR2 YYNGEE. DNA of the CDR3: TGTGCCAGCAGCGCCGGTGCGGGGGATGGGGAGACCCAGTACTTC. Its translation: CASSAGAGDGETQYF.

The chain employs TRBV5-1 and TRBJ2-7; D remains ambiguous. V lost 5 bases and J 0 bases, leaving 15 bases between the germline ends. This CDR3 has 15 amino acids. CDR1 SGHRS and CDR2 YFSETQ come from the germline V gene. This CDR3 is CASSVGPDRSYEQYF. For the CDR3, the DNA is TGCGCCAGCAGTGTGGGCCCAGACCGCTCCTACGAGCAGTACTTC.

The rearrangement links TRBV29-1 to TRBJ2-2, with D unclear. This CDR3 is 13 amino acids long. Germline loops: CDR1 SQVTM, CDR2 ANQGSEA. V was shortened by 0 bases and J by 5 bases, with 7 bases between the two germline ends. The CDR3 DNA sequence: TGCAGCGTTGAAGATCTTGTTACCGGGGAGCTGTTTTTT. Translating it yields CSVEDLVTGELFF.

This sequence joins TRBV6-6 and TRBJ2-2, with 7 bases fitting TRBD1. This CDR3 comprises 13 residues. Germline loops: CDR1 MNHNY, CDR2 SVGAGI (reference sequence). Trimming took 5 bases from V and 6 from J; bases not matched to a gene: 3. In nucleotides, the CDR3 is TGTGCCAGCAGTGACCAGGGGGCCGGGGAGCTGTTTTTT. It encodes CASSDQGAGELFF.